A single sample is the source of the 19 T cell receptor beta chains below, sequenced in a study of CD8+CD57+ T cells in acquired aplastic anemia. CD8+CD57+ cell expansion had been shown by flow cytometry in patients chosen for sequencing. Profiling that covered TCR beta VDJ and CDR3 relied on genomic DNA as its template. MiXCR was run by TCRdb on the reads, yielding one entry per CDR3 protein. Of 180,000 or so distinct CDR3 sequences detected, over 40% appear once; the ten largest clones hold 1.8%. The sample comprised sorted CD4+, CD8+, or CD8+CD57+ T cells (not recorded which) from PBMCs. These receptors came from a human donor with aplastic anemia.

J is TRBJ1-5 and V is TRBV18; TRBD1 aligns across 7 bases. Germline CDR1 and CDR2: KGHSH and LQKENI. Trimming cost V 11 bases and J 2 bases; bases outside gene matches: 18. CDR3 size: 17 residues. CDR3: CAFLPGQHPHRNQPQHF. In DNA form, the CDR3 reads TGTGCCTTCCTACCGGGACAGCACCCCCACCGCAATCAGCCCCAGCATTTT.

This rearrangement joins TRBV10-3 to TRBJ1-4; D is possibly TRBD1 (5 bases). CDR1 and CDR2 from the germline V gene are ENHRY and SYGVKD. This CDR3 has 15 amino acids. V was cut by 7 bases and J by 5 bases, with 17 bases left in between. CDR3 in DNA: TGTGCCATCACGAAGTCCGGGACGGGGAATGAAAAACTGTTTTTT. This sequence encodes CAITKSGTGNEKLFF.

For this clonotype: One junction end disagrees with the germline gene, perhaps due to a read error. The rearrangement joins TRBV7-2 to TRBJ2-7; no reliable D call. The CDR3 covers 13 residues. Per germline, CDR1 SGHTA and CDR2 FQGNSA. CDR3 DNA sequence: TGTGCCAGCGGCTTTGGGCTTTCCTACGAGCAGTACTTC. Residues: CASGFGLSYEQYF.

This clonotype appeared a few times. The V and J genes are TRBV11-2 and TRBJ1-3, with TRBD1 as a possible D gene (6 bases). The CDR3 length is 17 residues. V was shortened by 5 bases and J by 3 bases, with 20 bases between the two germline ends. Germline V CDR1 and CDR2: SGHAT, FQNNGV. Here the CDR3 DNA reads TGTGCCAGCAGCCCCCGATCGTGGGGGGCAGTTGGAAACACCATATATTTT. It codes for CASSPRSWGAVGNTIYF.

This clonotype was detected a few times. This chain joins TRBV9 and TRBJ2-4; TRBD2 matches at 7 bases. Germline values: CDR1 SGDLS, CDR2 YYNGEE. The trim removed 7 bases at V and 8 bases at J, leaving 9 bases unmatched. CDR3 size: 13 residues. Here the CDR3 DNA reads TGTGCCAGCCGACATGGGGGGGAGGACATTCAGTACTTC. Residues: CASRHGGEDIQYF.

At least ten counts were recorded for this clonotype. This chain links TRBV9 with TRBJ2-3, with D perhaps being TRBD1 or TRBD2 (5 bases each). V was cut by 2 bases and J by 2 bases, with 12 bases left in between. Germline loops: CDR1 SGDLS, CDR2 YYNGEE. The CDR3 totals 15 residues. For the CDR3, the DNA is TGTGCCAGCAGCGTCCAGGGAGAATTCACAGATACGCAGTATTTT. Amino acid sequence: CASSVQGEFTDTQYF.

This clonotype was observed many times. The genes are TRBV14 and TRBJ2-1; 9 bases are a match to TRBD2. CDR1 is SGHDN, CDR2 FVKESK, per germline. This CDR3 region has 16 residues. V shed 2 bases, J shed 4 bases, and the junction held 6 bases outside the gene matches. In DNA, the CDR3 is TGTGCCAGCAGCCAACAGGGGACTAGCAGATACAATGAGCAGTTCTTC. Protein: CASSQQGTSRYNEQFF.

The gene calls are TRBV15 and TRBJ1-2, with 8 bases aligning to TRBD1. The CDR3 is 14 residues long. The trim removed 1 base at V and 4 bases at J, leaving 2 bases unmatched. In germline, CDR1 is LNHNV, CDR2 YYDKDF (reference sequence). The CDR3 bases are TGTGCCACCAGCAGAGTCGGGACAGGCTATGGCTACACCTTC. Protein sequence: CATSRVGTGYGYTF.

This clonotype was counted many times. The CDR3, as DNA: TGCAGTGCTTGGACAGGGTCGGCCGAGCAGTACTTC. Protein sequence: CSAWTGSAEQYF. The J gene is TRBJ2-7, the V gene TRBV20-1; 8 positions match TRBD1. The CDR3 extends over 12 amino acids. In germline, CDR1 is DFQATT, CDR2 SNEGSKA (reference sequence). V trimming: 5 bases; J trimming: 6 bases; junction bases outside the gene matches: 6.

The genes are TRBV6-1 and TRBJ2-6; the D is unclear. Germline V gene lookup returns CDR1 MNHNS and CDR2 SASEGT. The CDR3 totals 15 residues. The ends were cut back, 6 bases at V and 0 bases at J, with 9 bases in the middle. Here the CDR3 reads CASRDAYSGANVLTF. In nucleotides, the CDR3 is TGTGCCAGCAGGGATGCCTACTCTGGGGCCAACGTCCTGACTTTC.

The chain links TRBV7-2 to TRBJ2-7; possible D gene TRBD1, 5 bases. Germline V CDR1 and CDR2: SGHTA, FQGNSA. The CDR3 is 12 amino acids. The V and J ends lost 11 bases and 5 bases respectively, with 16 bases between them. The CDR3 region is CAWSAQGDEQYF. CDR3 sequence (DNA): TGTGCCTGGAGTGCCCAAGGGGACGAGCAGTACTTC.

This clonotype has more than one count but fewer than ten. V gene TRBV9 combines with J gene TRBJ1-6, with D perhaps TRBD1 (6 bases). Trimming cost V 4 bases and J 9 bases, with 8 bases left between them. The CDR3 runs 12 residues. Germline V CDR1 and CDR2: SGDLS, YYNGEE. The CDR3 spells CASSLGASPLHF. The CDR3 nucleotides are TGTGCCAGCAGCTTGGGGGCTTCACCCCTCCACTTT.

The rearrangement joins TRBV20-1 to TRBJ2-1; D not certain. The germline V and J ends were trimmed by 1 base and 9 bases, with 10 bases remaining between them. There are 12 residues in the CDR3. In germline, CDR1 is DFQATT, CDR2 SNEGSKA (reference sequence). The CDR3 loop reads CSARGPAGEQFF. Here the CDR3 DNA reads TGCAGTGCTAGAGGCCCAGCTGGTGAGCAGTTCTTC.

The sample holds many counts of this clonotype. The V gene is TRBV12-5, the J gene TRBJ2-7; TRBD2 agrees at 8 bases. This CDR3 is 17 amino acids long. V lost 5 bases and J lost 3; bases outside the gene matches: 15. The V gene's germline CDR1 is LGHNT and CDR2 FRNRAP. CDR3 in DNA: TGTGCTAGTGGTCTCGCGCCTTCTAGCGGGCTGTTCTACGAGCAGTACTTC. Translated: CASGLAPSSGLFYEQYF.

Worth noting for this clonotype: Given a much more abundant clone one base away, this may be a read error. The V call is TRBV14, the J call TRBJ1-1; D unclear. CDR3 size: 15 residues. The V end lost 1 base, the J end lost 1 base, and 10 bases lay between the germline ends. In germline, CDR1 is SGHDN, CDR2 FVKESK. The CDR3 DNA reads TGTGCCAGCAGCCAAGGACACCAACCGAACACTGAAGCTTTCTTT. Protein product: CASSQGHQPNTEAFF. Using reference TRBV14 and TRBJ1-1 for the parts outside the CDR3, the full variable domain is EAGVTQFPSHSVIEKGQTVTLRCDPISGHDNLYWYRRVMGKEIKFLLHFVKESKQDESGMPNNRFLAERTGGTYSTLKVQPAELEDSGVYFCASSQGHQPNTEAFFGQGTRLTVV.

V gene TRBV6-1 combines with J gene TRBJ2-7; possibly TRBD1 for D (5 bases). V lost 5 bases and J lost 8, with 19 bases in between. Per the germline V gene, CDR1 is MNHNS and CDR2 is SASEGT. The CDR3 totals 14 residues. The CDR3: CASSRSPDAGQQYF. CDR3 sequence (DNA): TGTGCCAGCAGTCGATCGCCCGATGCAGGGCAGCAGTACTTC.

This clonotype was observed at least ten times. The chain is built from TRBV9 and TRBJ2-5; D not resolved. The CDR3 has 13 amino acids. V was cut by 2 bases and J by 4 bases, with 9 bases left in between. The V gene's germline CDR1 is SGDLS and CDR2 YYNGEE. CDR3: CASSVGPRETQYF. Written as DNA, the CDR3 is TGTGCCAGCAGCGTCGGCCCAAGAGAGACCCAGTACTTC.

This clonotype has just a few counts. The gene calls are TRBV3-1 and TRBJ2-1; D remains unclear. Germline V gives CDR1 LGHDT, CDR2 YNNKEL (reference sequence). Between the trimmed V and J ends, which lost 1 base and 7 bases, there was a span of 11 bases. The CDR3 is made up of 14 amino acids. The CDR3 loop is CASSQGILANEQFF. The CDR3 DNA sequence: TGTGCCAGCAGCCAAGGTATCCTTGCGAATGAGCAGTTCTTC.

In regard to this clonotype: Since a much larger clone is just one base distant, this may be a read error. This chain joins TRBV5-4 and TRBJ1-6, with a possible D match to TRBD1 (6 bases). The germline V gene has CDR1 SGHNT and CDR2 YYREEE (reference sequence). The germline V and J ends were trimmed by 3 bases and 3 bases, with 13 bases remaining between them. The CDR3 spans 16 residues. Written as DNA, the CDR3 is TGTGCCAGCAGCTCCGGACAGAGCTTCTATAATTCACCCCTCCACTTT. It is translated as CASSSGQSFYNSPLHF.